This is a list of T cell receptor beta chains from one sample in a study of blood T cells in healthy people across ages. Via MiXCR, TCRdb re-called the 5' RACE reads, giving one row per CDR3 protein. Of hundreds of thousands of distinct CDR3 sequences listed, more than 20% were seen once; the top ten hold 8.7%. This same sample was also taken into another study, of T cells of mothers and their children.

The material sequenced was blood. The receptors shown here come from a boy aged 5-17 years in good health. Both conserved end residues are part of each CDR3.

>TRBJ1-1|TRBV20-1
CSARDYSSGGLTEAFF
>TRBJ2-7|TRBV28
CASERGAEQYF
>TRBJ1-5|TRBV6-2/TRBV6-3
CASSPGTGFNQPQHF
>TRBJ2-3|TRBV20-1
CSASLASGTDTQYF
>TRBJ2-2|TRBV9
CASSPGGGPGELFF
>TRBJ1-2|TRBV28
CASSLPFTGAGYTF
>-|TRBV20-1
CSARESGYEQYF
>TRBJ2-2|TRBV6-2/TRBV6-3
CASRPRLGSRELFF
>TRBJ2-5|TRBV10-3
CAISESDSFQETQYF
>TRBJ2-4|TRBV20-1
CSAGGSGQLNIQYF
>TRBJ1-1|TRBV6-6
CASSYLQGGTEAFF
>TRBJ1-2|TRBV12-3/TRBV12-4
CASSYPTGGYGYTF
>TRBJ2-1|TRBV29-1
CSVEGPAGPNEQFF
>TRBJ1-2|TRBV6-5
CASMTGGRGYTF
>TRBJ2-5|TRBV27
CARGRIRELRRGAHGSLGTQYF
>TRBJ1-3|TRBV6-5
CASSYSGGFGNTIYF
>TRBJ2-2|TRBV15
CATSPDRATGELFF
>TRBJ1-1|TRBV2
CASSDDTNTEAFF
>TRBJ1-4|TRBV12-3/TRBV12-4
CASRGTGLGEKLFF
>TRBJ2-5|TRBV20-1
CSAGYRGETQYF
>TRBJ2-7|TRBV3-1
CASSQDPTGSYEQYF
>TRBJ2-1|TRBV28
CASSLLGGRLNEQFF
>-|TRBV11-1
CASSAIPGGFQETQYF
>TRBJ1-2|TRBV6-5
CASSIKTGDEGYTF
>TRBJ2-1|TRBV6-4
CASSDEGTGHNEQFF
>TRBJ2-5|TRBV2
CASSQQGPQETQYF
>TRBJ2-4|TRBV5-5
CASSLTGGPKNIQYF
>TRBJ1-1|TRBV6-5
CASSLQGRGAEAFF
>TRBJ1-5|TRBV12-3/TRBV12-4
CASSSLLPVWPQHF
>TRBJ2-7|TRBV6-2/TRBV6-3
CASSYGPTYEQYF
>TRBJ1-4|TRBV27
CASSLLVTGGAGEKLFF
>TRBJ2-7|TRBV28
CASSFAGGLGYF
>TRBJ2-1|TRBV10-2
CASRGGVTYNEQFF
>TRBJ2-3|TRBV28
CASSSWTSGTDTQYF
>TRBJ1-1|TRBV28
CASSRTQGGDEAFF
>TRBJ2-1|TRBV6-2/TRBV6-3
CASSYGGVSYEQFF
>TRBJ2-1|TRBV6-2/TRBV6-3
CASSSSGLSYNEQFF
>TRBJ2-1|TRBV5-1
CASSLGTSSEGNEQFF
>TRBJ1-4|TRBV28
CASSSRRDRQNEKLFF
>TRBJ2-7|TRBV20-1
CSARDSERQGPYEQYF
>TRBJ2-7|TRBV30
CAWKRDTTYEQYF
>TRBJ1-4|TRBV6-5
CASSLQGGKLFF
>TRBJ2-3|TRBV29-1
CSVPEGTDTQYF
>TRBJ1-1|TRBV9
CASSVAIKGGGSGLTEAFF
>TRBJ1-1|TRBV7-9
CASSTLDRGAAFF